This T cell receptor delta chain was identified during a study of gamma-delta T cells after stem cell transplantation. Only one count was recorded for this clone. With a much larger clone just one base away, this may be a read error. Other DNA sequences in the sample encode the same CDR3. CDR1 is GEAIGNYY and CDR2 is EKD in the germline V gene. CDR3 length: 30 residues. TCRdb reanalyzed the RT-PCR reads using CATT. The table shows more than 2,500 delta-chain clones, with around a third occurring only once. Input material: gamma-delta T cells. The V gene is TRDV2, the J gene TRDJ1, with TRDD3 identical over 13 bases. The receptor comes from a human donor. It is not recorded whose cells these are; they may come from a transplant donor. For the CDR3, the DNA is TGCGCCTGTGACACCGTTCGACTTCCTAGCGAGACACCAGGTACTGGGGGATACGCGAGATCGCGGGCGCAGGAAACAAAACTCATCTTT. This translates into CACDTVRLPSETPGTGGYARSRAQETKLIF.